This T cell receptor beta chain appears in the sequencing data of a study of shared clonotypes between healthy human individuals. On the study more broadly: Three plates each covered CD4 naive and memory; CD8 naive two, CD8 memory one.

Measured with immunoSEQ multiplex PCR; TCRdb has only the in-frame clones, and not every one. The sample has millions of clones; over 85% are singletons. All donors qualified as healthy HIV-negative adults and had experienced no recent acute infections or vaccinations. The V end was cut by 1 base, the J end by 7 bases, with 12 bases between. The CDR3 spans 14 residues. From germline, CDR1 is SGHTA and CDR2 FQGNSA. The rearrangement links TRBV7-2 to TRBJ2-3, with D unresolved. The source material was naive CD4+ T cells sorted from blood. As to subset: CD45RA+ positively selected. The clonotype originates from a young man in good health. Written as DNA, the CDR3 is TGTGCCAGCAGCTTAGGTCCGGCTCAGCATACGCAGTATTTT. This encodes CASSLGPAQHTQYF.